Listed below are T cell receptor beta chains from one sample, sequenced in a study of T cell responses to AZD1222 COVID-19 vaccine. Assay used: immunoSEQ multiplex PCR; TCRdb lists only in-frame clones, some missing. This table has tens of thousands of clones, 89% appearing once. Specimen: peripheral blood, collected on day 0 of AZD1222 vaccination. The receptors come from an adult in good health. The CDR3 runs from the conserved cysteine through the conserved F or W. D genes are given only for firm matches. Not every row has a clone size; where given, it reads once, few, many or a size class.

j_gene: TRBJ2-7; v_gene: TRBV27; abundance: -; d_gene: -; CDR3nt: TGTGCCAGCAGGGTCGGGGCGGGTGAGGCCTACGAGCAGTACTTC; CDR3aa: CASRVGAGEAYEQYF
j_gene: TRBJ1-2; v_gene: TRBV12-3/TRBV12-4; abundance: -; d_gene: TRBD1; CDR3nt: TGTGCCAGCAGTTTTACAGGGGATGGCTACACCTTC; CDR3aa: CASSFTGDGYTF
j_gene: TRBJ1-3; v_gene: TRBV5-1; abundance: -; d_gene: -; CDR3nt: TGCGCCAGCAGCTTGGAAGGGGGGGCTGGAAACACCATATATTTT; CDR3aa: CASSLEGGAGNTIYF
j_gene: TRBJ2-3; v_gene: TRBV11-3; abundance: -; d_gene: -; CDR3nt: TGTGCCAGCAGCTTAGGGGAGTCCCCAGATACGCAGTATTTT; CDR3aa: CASSLGESPDTQYF
j_gene: TRBJ1-2; v_gene: TRBV7-2; abundance: -; d_gene: -; CDR3nt: TGTGCCAGCAGCTTCCTGGACGGAGGCAACTATGGCTACACCTTC; CDR3aa: CASSFLDGGNYGYTF
j_gene: TRBJ2-2; v_gene: TRBV5-1; abundance: -; d_gene: TRBD2; CDR3nt: TGCGCCAGCCAAACGGCGGGAGGTGCCGGGGAGCTGTTTTTT; CDR3aa: CASQTAGGAGELFF
j_gene: TRBJ1-2; v_gene: TRBV27; abundance: -; d_gene: -; CDR3nt: TGTGCCAGCAGTTACCGCCGGGGAAACTATGGCTACACCTTC; CDR3aa: CASSYRRGNYGYTF
j_gene: TRBJ1-2; v_gene: TRBV5-1; abundance: -; d_gene: -; CDR3nt: TGCGCCAGCAGCTTAGGGGCAGACTATGGCTACACCTTC; CDR3aa: CASSLGADYGYTF
j_gene: TRBJ2-1; v_gene: TRBV5-6; abundance: -; d_gene: -; CDR3nt: TGTGCCAGCAGCTTGTACAATGAGCAGTTCTTC; CDR3aa: CASSLYNEQFF
j_gene: TRBJ1-2; v_gene: TRBV30; abundance: few; d_gene: TRBD1; CDR3nt: TGTGCCTGGAGTGCCTCCACCACAGGGGTGGATGGCAACACCTTC; CDR3aa: CAWSASTTGVDGNTF
j_gene: TRBJ2-3; v_gene: TRBV7-2; abundance: -; d_gene: -; CDR3nt: TGTGCCAGCACGCTGGGGAACGGGGGTGCAGATACGCAGTATTTT; CDR3aa: CASTLGNGGADTQYF
j_gene: TRBJ2-2; v_gene: TRBV20-1; abundance: -; d_gene: -; CDR3nt: TGCAGTGCTAGTGCCACAACGGGGACTACCGGGGAGCTGTTTTTT; CDR3aa: CSASATTGTTGELFF
j_gene: TRBJ2-1; v_gene: TRBV5-1; abundance: -; d_gene: -; CDR3nt: TGCGCCAGCAGCAATCCGAACAATGAGCAGTTCTTC; CDR3aa: CASSNPNNEQFF
j_gene: TRBJ2-7; v_gene: TRBV28; abundance: -; d_gene: TRBD2; CDR3nt: TGTGCCAGCAGTCCCAGTCCTGGACTAGGAAACTACGAGCAGTACTTC; CDR3aa: CASSPSPGLGNYEQYF
j_gene: TRBJ2-1; v_gene: TRBV5-1; abundance: once; d_gene: -; CDR3nt: TGCGAAATAGGGCGGACACCACCCCATAGGGCCTACAATGAGCAGTTCTTC; CDR3aa: CEIGRTPPHRAYNEQFF
j_gene: TRBJ2-7; v_gene: TRBV5-6; abundance: -; d_gene: -; CDR3nt: TGTGCCAGCAGCTTGGTTTGGGGGAGTGCCTACGAGCAGTACTTC; CDR3aa: CASSLVWGSAYEQYF
j_gene: TRBJ1-1; v_gene: TRBV11-1; abundance: -; d_gene: -; CDR3nt: TGTGCCAGCAGCTTAGTGATGGGGAATGAAGCTTTCTTT; CDR3aa: CASSLVMGNEAFF
j_gene: TRBJ1-2; v_gene: TRBV6-1; abundance: -; d_gene: -; CDR3nt: TGTGCCAGCAGTGAAGCAACAGTCTTCTCTAACTATGGCTACACCTTC; CDR3aa: CASSEATVFSNYGYTF
j_gene: TRBJ2-5; v_gene: TRBV5-1; abundance: -; d_gene: -; CDR3nt: TGCGCCAGCAGCTTGGCCGCAAGCTCCATACAAGAGACCCAGTACTTC; CDR3aa: CASSLAASSIQETQYF
j_gene: TRBJ2-3; v_gene: TRBV13; abundance: -; d_gene: -; CDR3nt: TGTGCCAGCAGCGGAATGCCCGCCACAGATACGCAGTATTTT; CDR3aa: CASSGMPATDTQYF
j_gene: TRBJ1-5; v_gene: TRBV20-1; abundance: -; d_gene: -; CDR3nt: TGCAGTGCTGGTGAAGGGGATTATAGCAATCAGCCCCAGCATTTT; CDR3aa: CSAGEGDYSNQPQHF
j_gene: TRBJ1-3; v_gene: TRBV19; abundance: -; d_gene: -; CDR3nt: TGTGCCAGTAGTATCTTCAGGGCCGGAAACACCATATATTTT; CDR3aa: CASSIFRAGNTIYF
j_gene: TRBJ1-5; v_gene: TRBV6-5; abundance: -; d_gene: -; CDR3nt: TGTGCCAGCAGTTACCTGGTGGCGCGTCAGCCCCAGCATTTT; CDR3aa: CASSYLVARQPQHF
j_gene: TRBJ2-1; v_gene: TRBV20-1; abundance: once; d_gene: TRBD1; CDR3nt: TGCAGTGCTAGTCAAACAGACAGGGGCCTAGACAATGAGCAGTTCTTC; CDR3aa: CSASQTDRGLDNEQFF
j_gene: TRBJ2-3; v_gene: TRBV7-2; abundance: -; d_gene: TRBD1; CDR3nt: TGTGCCAGCAGCTTAGCCGGGACAGGGGCAGATACGCAGTATTTT; CDR3aa: CASSLAGTGADTQYF
j_gene: TRBJ1-5; v_gene: TRBV6-5; abundance: -; d_gene: TRBD1; CDR3nt: TGTGCCAGCAGTTCACAGGGGCAGAATCAGCCCCAGCATTTT; CDR3aa: CASSSQGQNQPQHF
j_gene: TRBJ2-7; v_gene: TRBV10-2; abundance: few; d_gene: TRBD1; CDR3nt: TGCGCCAGCACGGGACAGGGCTCCTACGAGCAGTACTTC; CDR3aa: CASTGQGSYEQYF
j_gene: TRBJ2-7; v_gene: TRBV19; abundance: -; d_gene: TRBD1; CDR3nt: TGTGCCAGTAGTCCGTCCAGTGAGTTGTGGGACAGGGGGCCCTACGAGCAGTACTTC; CDR3aa: CASSPSSELWDRGPYEQYF
j_gene: TRBJ2-5; v_gene: TRBV3-1/TRBV3-2; abundance: -; d_gene: TRBD1; CDR3nt: TGTGCCAGCAGCCCCGGACAGGGGATGGGGGAAGAGACCCAGTACTTC; CDR3aa: CASSPGQGMGEETQYF
j_gene: TRBJ1-5; v_gene: TRBV19; abundance: -; d_gene: -; CDR3nt: TGTGCCAGTAGTATAAGGAGTGGGCAGGGGAATCAGCCCCAGCATTTT; CDR3aa: CASSIRSGQGNQPQHF
j_gene: TRBJ2-7; v_gene: TRBV18; abundance: -; d_gene: TRBD1; CDR3nt: TGTGCCAGCTCACTGACCGGGACAGCTTACGAGCAGTACTTC; CDR3aa: CASSLTGTAYEQYF
j_gene: TRBJ1-2; v_gene: TRBV9; abundance: once; d_gene: -; CDR3nt: TGTGCCAGCAGCGTAGAATCACGGTTCTATGGCTACACCTTC; CDR3aa: CASSVESRFYGYTF
j_gene: TRBJ1-3; v_gene: TRBV21-1; abundance: -; d_gene: -; CDR3nt: TGTGCCAGCAGCAAAGCCCCGTTTCTTCACTCTGGAAACACCATATATTTT; CDR3aa: CASSKAPFLHSGNTIYF
j_gene: TRBJ1-2; v_gene: TRBV5-5; abundance: -; d_gene: TRBD1; CDR3nt: TGTGCCAGCAGCCAAACGGCTCCGGACAGGGGAAGCTATGGCTACACCTTC; CDR3aa: CASSQTAPDRGSYGYTF
j_gene: TRBJ1-5; v_gene: TRBV9; abundance: -; d_gene: -; CDR3nt: TGTGCCAGCAGCGTAGGTCAGGGCGGCAATCAGCCCCAGCATTTT; CDR3aa: CASSVGQGGNQPQHF
j_gene: TRBJ2-7; v_gene: TRBV5-6; abundance: -; d_gene: TRBD1; CDR3nt: TGTGCCAGCAGCTTGGCCGGACAGGCGTTCCGCTACGAGCAGTACTTC; CDR3aa: CASSLAGQAFRYEQYF
j_gene: TRBJ1-2; v_gene: TRBV27; abundance: once; d_gene: TRBD1; CDR3nt: TGTGCCAGCAGTTCGGGACAGGGGGCATTCTATGGCTACACCTTC; CDR3aa: CASSSGQGAFYGYTF
j_gene: TRBJ1-5; v_gene: TRBV19; abundance: -; d_gene: TRBD1; CDR3nt: TGTGCCAGTAAGGCAGGGGGGATGAATCAGCCCCAGCATTTT; CDR3aa: CASKAGGMNQPQHF
j_gene: TRBJ2-1; v_gene: TRBV10-3; abundance: -; d_gene: -; CDR3nt: TGTGCCATCAGTGAGTCGCTGGGATACAATGAGCAGTTCTTC; CDR3aa: CAISESLGYNEQFF
j_gene: TRBJ2-1; v_gene: TRBV12-3/TRBV12-4; abundance: -; d_gene: -; CDR3nt: TGTGCCAGCACCCCCGGGTCGGGTGAGCAGTTCTTC; CDR3aa: CASTPGSGEQFF